This T cell receptor beta chain was found in a study of Graves' ophthalmopathy and Graves' hyperthyroidism. General study results and limits: Sensitivity reached approximately 71% and specificity roughly 72% when the model predicted ophthalmopathy progression.

TCR beta CDR3 amplification used RNA transcripts. HTBI primers primed a first-round RT-PCR, and a second-round multiplex PCR followed. TCRdb processed the multiplex PCR reads anew with MiXCR; each CDR3 protein has one entry. The repertoire consists of over 650,000 distinct CDR3 sequences, with roughly two fifths occurring once and the leading ten covering roughly 3%. This clonotype was counted between two and nine times. What it binds is unknown. This TCR was sampled from an adult man with Graves' ophthalmopathy. The specimen sequenced was peripheral blood.

CDR3 bases: TGTGCCAGCAGTTACTGGGTCACCGGATTGCAAGAGACCCAGTACTTC. It yields the protein CASSYWVTGLQETQYF. The V gene is TRBV6-6, the J gene TRBJ2-5; D not resolved. Trimming took 1 base from V and 2 from J, leaving 14 bases between them. CDR1 is MNHNY, CDR2 SVGAGI, per germline (reference sequence). There are 16 residues in the CDR3.